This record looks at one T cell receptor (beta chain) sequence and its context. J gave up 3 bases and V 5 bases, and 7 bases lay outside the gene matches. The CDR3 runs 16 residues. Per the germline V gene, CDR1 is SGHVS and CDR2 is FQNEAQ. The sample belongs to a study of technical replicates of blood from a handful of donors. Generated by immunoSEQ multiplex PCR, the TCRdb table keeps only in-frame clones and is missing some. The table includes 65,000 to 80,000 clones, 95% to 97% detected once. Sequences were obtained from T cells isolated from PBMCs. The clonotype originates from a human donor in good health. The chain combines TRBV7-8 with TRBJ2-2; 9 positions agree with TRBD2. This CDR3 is CASSPNSGSDTGELFF. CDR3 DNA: TGTGCCAGCAGCCCTAATAGCGGGAGTGACACCGGGGAGCTGTTTTTT.